These T cell receptor beta chains were read from a single sample in a study of blood T cell repertoires in COVID-19. Measured with immunoSEQ multiplex PCR; TCRdb has only the in-frame clones, and not every one. The sample holds around 39,000 clones, 85% to 90% seen once. Sequencing was carried out using peripheral blood. The receptors derive from a man aged 70-80 years with acute or convalescent COVID-19. The CDR3 runs from the conserved cysteine through the conserved F or W. D genes are given only for firm matches. Size is stated for part of the rows, as once, few or many counts, or as a class when the clone is expanded.

J,D,V,size,DNA,CDR3
TRBJ2-1,TRBD2,TRBV5-8,NA,TGTGCCAGCAGCCTTTACCCCGGGACTAGCGTTTACAATGAGCAGTTCTTC,CASSLYPGTSVYNEQFF
TRBJ2-1,TRBD2,TRBV18,NA,TGTGCCAGCTCACCACCGGCGGGTAGCGGGAGCTACAATGAGCAGTTCTTC,CASSPPAGSGSYNEQFF
TRBJ2-2,NA,TRBV19,NA,TGTGCCAGTAGTATAGGACCGGGATCGGAAACCGGGGAGCTGTTTTTT,CASSIGPGSETGELFF
TRBJ1-5,TRBD1,TRBV24-1,NA,TGTGCCACCAGTGATGTACAGGGACAGGGGAGGGATCAGCCCCAGCATTTT,CATSDVQGQGRDQPQHF
TRBJ2-3,NA,TRBV7-3,NA,TGTGCCAGCAGCTTAGGGGCTGGGGTTCACAAGGGAGATACGCAGTATTTT,CASSLGAGVHKGDTQYF
TRBJ1-5,TRBD1,TRBV4-3,NA,TGCGCCAGCAGCCAATCTACAGGGGGCTTTCAGCCCCAGCATTTT,CASSQSTGGFQPQHF
TRBJ1-1,NA,TRBV7-9,NA,TGTGCCAGCAGCCGACAGTCCTGGGAAGCTTTCTTT,CASSRQSWEAFF
TRBJ2-3,TRBD2,TRBV7-9,NA,TGTGCCAGCAGCGTAGGACTAGCCGGGACAGATACGCAGTATTTT,CASSVGLAGTDTQYF
TRBJ1-2,NA,TRBV2,NA,TGTGCCAGCAGTGACGCAGGGTACGGCTACACCTTC,CASSDAGYGYTF
TRBJ2-5,NA,TRBV5-1,NA,TGCGCCAGCAGCTCCGGACGGACATTCCAAGAGACCCAGTACTTC,CASSSGRTFQETQYF
TRBJ2-7,NA,TRBV14,NA,TGTGCCAGCAGCCATCCCCCGGGTTTGTACGAGCAGTACTTC,CASSHPPGLYEQYF
TRBJ2-1,NA,TRBV7-2,NA,TGTGCCACCACTCCGGCGGCCAACTACAATGAGCAGTTCTTC,CATTPAANYNEQFF
TRBJ1-4,NA,TRBV14,NA,TGTGCCAGCAGCCGATCAGATAATGAAAAACTGTTTTTT,CASSRSDNEKLFF
TRBJ1-4,NA,TRBV7-2,NA,TGTGCCAGCAGCTTAGGAGGGGGATGGGAAAAACTGTTTTTT,CASSLGGGWEKLFF
TRBJ2-2,TRBD1,TRBV9,NA,TGTGCCAGCAGCGTAGGGACAGGGGTCGCCGGGGAGCTGTTTTTT,CASSVGTGVAGELFF
TRBJ1-3,NA,TRBV7-2,NA,TGTGCCAGCAGCACCAGGGTTGGAGACACCATATATTTT,CASSTRVGDTIYF
TRBJ1-2,NA,TRBV9,NA,TGTGCCAGCAGCGACGCAACGTCGCAGGGAGGTTTCCTCTTC,CASSDATSQGGFLF
TRBJ2-3,TRBD2,TRBV7-3,NA,TGTGCCAGCAGCCTAATAGCGGGAGGGAGCACAGATACGCAGTATTTT,CASSLIAGGSTDTQYF
TRBJ2-2,NA,TRBV28,few,TGTGCCAGCAGACGTCAGGGGTACACCGGGGAGCTGTTTTTT,CASRRQGYTGELFF
TRBJ2-3,NA,TRBV4-2,NA,TGTGCCAGCAGCCTCACGAGCGGAGATACGCAGTATTTT,CASSLTSGDTQYF
TRBJ2-3,TRBD2,TRBV19,NA,TGTGCCAGCGGGAGAGCGCGGGAGGAAGATACGCAGTATTTT,CASGRAREEDTQYF
TRBJ2-5,TRBD2,TRBV11-2,NA,TGTGCCAGCAGCTTAGGGGGGCTAGCGGGGCAAGAGACCCAGTACTTC,CASSLGGLAGQETQYF
TRBJ2-1,NA,TRBV6-5,NA,TGTGCCAGCAGTAACAGGGCTTACAATGAGCAGTTCTTC,CASSNRAYNEQFF
TRBJ1-1,NA,TRBV7-2,few,TGTGCCAGCAGCTTAGAGGGGCACAGGGCCCTGACGAGTACTGAAGCTTTCTTT,CASSLEGHRALTSTEAFF
TRBJ2-2,TRBD1,TRBV4-2,NA,TGTGCCAGCAGCCAAGAGGGACAGAGAGAGCCCGGGGAGCTGTTTTTT,CASSQEGQREPGELFF
TRBJ1-5,TRBD1,TRBV10-3,NA,TGTGCCATCAGGGGACAGGGAGGTCAGCCCCAGCATTTT,CAIRGQGGQPQHF
TRBJ2-7,TRBD1,TRBV6-6,NA,TGTGCCAGCAGTTTGACCGGACAGGGGGCAAGCGAGCAGTACTTC,CASSLTGQGASEQYF
TRBJ2-6,TRBD1,TRBV5-1,once,TGCGCCAGCAGCCTCTCCGGGACAGGTGACTCTGGGGCCAACGTCCTGACTTTC,CASSLSGTGDSGANVLTF
TRBJ2-3,NA,TRBV5-1,NA,TGCGCCAGCAGCTTGGTTCAGGGGACCACAGATACGCAGTATTTT,CASSLVQGTTDTQYF
TRBJ2-5,TRBD2,TRBV7-2,NA,TGTGCCAGCAGCTTAGAAATAGGGGTTAGCGGGAGGCGGAGAGGGACCCAGTACTTC,CASSLEIGVSGRRRGTQYF
TRBJ1-5,TRBD1,TRBV27,NA,TGTGCCAGCAGTTTTTATACGACCAGGGGGGAGCCCCAGCATTTT,CASSFYTTRGEPQHF
TRBJ1-2,NA,TRBV5-1,NA,TGCGCCAGCAGCTTCGGGTCTAACTATGGCTACACCTTC,CASSFGSNYGYTF
TRBJ1-1,NA,TRBV28,NA,TGTGCCCTGCAAATCTCAGGCGACCGGACTGAAGCTTTCTTT,CALQISGDRTEAFF
TRBJ2-7,NA,TRBV18,few,TGTGCCAGTTCCCAGGGTTACGAGCAGTACTTC,CASSQGYEQYF
TRBJ1-4,NA,TRBV27,NA,TGTGCCAGCAGTTTGTTAATTAATCCCAGAGAAAAACTGTTTTTT,CASSLLINPREKLFF
TRBJ2-3,NA,TRBV7-9,once,TGTGCCAGCAGCCCATTAGCGGATACGCAGTATTTT,CASSPLADTQYF
TRBJ2-1,NA,TRBV19,NA,TGTGCCAGTAGTGCCCCCCTCGGACTCGATGAGCAGTTCTTC,CASSAPLGLDEQFF
TRBJ1-3,NA,TRBV5-1,NA,TGCGCCAGCAGCTTGGCCGGGAGGGGTGGTGGAAACACCATATATTTT,CASSLAGRGGGNTIYF
TRBJ2-7,NA,TRBV7-8,NA,TGTGCCAGCAGCGTCAGGAACTCGGCGTTCTCCTACGAGCAGTACTTC,CASSVRNSAFSYEQYF
TRBJ2-7,TRBD2,TRBV10-3,NA,TGTGCCATCAGCCCGAGTAGCGGGAAGGGAGAGCAGTACTTC,CAISPSSGKGEQYF
TRBJ2-3,TRBD2,TRBV7-8,NA,TGTGCCAGCAGCTTAGGTGTCAGCAGACTAGCGGGGTACACAGATACGCAGTATTTT,CASSLGVSRLAGYTDTQYF
TRBJ1-2,NA,TRBV24-1,NA,TGTGCCACCAGTGATGGACAGTCCACTAACTATGGCTACACCTTC,CATSDGQSTNYGYTF
TRBJ2-1,NA,TRBV13,once,TGTGCCAGCAGCTTTAGGGGCAATGAGCAGTTCTTC,CASSFRGNEQFF
TRBJ1-5,NA,TRBV5-1,NA,TGCGCCAGCAGCCCACCTCAGCCCTCGGGGCAGCCCCAGCATTTT,CASSPPQPSGQPQHF
TRBJ2-5,NA,TRBV12-5,NA,TGTGCTAGTGGGGGGGGTCTGTTGGAGACCCAGTACTTC,CASGGGLLETQYF
TRBJ1-3,NA,TRBV12-5,NA,TGTGCTAGTGGTGGCGGTACAGGGCATCCCTCTGGAAACACCATATATTTT,CASGGGTGHPSGNTIYF
TRBJ2-7,TRBD2,TRBV28,NA,TGTGCCAGCCATAGCGGGAGGTTCGCCTACGAGCAGTACTTC,CASHSGRFAYEQYF